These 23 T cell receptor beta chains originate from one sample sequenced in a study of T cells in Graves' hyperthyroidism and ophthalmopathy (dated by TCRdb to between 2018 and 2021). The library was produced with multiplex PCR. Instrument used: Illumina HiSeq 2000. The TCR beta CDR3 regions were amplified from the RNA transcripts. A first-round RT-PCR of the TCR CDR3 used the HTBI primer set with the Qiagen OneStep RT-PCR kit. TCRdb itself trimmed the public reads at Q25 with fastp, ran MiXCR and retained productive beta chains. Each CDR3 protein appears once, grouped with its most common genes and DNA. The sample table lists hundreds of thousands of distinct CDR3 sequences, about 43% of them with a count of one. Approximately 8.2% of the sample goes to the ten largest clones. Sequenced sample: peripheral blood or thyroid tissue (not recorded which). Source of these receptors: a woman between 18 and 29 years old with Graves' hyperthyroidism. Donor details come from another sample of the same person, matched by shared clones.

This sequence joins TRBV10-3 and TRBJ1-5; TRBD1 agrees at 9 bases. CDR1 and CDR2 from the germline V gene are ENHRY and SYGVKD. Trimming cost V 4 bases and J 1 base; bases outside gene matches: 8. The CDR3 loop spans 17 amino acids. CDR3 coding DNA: TGTGCCATCAGTGGGCCGGGACAGGGTATCAGCAATCAGCCCCAGCATTTT. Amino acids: CAISGPGQGISNQPQHF.

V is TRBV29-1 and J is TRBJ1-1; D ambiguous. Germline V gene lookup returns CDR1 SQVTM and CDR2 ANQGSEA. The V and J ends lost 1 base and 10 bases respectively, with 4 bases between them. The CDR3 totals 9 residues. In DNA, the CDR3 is TGCAGCGTTGAAGGGACAGCTTTCTTT. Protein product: CSVEGTAFF. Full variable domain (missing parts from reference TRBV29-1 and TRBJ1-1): SAVISQKPSRDICQRGTSLTIQCQVDSQVTMMFWYRQQPGQSLTLIATANQGSEATYESGFVIDKFPISRPNLTFSTLTVSNMSPEDSSIYLCSVEGTAFFGQGTRLTVV.

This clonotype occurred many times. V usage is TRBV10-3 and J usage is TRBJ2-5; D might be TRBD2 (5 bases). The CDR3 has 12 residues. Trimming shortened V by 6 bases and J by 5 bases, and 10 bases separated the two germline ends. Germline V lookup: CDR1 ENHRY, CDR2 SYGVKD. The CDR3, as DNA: TGTGCCATCAGCCGGACTGCCGAGACCCAGTACTTC. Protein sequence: CAISRTAETQYF.

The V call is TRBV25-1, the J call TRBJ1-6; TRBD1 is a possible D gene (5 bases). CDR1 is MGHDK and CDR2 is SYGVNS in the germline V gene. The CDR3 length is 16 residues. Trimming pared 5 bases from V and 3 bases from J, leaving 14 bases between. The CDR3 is CASSFGGTFYNSPLHF. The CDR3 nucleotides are TGTGCCAGCAGTTTCGGGGGAACCTTCTATAATTCACCCCTCCACTTT. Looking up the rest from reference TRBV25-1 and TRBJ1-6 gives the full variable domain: EADIYQTPRYLVIGTGKKITLECSQTMGHDKMYWYQQDPGMELHLIHYSYGVNSTEKGDLSSESTVSRIRTEHFPLTLESARPSHTSQYLCASSFGGTFYNSPLHFGNGTRLTVT.

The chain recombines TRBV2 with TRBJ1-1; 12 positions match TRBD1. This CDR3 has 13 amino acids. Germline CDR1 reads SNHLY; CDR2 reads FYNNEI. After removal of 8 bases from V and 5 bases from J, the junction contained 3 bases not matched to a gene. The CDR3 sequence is CASGTGGRTEAFF. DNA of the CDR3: TGTGCCAGCGGGACAGGGGGCAGGACTGAAGCTTTCTTT.

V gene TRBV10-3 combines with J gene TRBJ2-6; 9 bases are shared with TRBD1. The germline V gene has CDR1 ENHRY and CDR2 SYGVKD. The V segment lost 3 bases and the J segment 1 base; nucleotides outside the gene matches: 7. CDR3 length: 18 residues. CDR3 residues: CAISDRDRVLSGANVLTF. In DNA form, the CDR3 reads TGTGCCATCAGTGACCGGGACAGGGTCTTATCTGGGGCCAACGTCCTGACTTTC.

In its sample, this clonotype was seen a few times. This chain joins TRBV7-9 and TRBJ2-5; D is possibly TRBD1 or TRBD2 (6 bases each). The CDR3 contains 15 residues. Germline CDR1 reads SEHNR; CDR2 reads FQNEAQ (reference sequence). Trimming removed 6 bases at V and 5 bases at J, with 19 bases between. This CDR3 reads CASSPWGAQSETQYF. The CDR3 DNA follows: TGTGCCAGCAGTCCCTGGGGGGCGCAGAGCGAGACCCAGTACTTC.

Here the CDR3 reads CASSYGAGEAFF. As DNA, the CDR3 is TGTGCCAGCAGTTACGGAGCGGGGGAAGCTTTCTTT. J is TRBJ1-1 and V is TRBV6-5; no clear D gene. The CDR3 loop spans 12 amino acids. Germline V gene data show CDR1 as MNHEY and CDR2 as SVGAGI. The V end lost 2 bases, the J end lost 8 bases, and 9 bases lay between the germline ends.

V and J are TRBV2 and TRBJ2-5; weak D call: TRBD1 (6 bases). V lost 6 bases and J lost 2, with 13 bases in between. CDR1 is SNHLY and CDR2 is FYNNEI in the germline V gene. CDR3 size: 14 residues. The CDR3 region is CASRSTGFQETQYF. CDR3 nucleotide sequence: TGTGCCAGCAGGTCCACAGGGTTTCAAGAGACCCAGTACTTC.

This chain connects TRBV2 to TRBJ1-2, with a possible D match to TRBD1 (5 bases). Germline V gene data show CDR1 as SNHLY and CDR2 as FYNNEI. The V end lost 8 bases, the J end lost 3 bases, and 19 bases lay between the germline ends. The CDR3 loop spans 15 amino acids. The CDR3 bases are TGTGCCAGCTATCGTACTGCGGGGCCACACTATGGCTACACCTTC. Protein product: CASYRTAGPHYGYTF. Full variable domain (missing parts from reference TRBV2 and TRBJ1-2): EPEVTQTPSHQVTQMGQEVILRCVPISNHLYFYWYRQILGQKVEFLVSFYNNEISEKSEIFDDQFSVERPDGSNFTLKIRSTKLEDSAMYFCASYRTAGPHYGYTFGSGTRLTVV.

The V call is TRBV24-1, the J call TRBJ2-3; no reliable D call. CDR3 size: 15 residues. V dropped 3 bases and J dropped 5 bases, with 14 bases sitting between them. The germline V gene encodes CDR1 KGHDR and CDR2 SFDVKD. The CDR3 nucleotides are TGTGCCACCAGTGATGAAGTGAGTCGTCGAGATACGCAGTATTTT. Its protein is CATSDEVSRRDTQYF.

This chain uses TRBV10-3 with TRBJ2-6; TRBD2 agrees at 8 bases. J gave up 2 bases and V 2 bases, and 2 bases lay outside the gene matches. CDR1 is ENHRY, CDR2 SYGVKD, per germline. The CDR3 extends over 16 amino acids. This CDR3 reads CAISEAGGAGANVLTF. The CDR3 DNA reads TGTGCCATCAGTGAGGCGGGGGGCGCTGGGGCCAACGTCCTGACTTTC.

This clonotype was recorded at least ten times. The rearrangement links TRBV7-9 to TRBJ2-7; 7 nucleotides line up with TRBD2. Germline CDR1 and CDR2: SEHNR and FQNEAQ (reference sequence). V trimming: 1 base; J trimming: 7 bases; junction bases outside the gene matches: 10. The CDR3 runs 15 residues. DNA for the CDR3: TGTGCCAGCAGCTTAGGTCTAGCGGTGCCAGGGGAGCAGTACTTC. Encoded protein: CASSLGLAVPGEQYF.

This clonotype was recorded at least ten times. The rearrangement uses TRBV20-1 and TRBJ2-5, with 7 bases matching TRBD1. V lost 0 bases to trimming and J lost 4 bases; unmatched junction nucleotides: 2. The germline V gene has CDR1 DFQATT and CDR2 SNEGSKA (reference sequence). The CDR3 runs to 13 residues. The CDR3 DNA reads TGCAGTGCTAGAGAGTGGACAGGAGAGACCCAGTACTTC. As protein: CSAREWTGETQYF.

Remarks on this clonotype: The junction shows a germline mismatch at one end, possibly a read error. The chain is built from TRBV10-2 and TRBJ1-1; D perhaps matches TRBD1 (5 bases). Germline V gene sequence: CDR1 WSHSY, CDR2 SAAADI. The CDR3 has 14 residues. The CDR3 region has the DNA TGTGCCACCTTATCGGACACAGAGAACACTGAAGCTTTCTTT. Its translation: CATLSDTENTEAFF.

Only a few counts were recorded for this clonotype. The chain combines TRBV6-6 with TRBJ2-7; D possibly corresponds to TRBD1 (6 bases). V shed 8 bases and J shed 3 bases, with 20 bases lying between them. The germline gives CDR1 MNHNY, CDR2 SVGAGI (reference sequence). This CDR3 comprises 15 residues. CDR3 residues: CASVTTSDRHYEQYF. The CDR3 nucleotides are TGTGCCAGCGTTACCACATCAGACAGGCACTACGAGCAGTACTTC.

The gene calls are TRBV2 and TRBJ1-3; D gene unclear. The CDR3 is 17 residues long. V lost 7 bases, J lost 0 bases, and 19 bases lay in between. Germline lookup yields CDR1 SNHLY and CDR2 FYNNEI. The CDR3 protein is CASKSASGPTSGNTIYF. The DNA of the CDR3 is TGTGCCAGCAAGTCTGCTAGCGGGCCAACCTCTGGAAACACCATATATTTT.

The CDR3 region is CASIGQRETQYF. Here the CDR3 DNA reads TGTGCCAGCATCGGCCAGCGCGAGACCCAGTACTTC. This sequence joins TRBV6-6 and TRBJ2-5; D call uncertain. Trimming stripped 7 bases from V and 5 bases from J, with 11 bases between. Germline assignment: CDR1 MNHNY and CDR2 SVGAGI (reference sequence). This CDR3 has 12 amino acids.

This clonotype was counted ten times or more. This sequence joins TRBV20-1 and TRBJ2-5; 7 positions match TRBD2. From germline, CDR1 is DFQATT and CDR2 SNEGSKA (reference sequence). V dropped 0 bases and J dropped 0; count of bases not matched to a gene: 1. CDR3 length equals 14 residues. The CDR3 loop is CSARDGGYQETQYF. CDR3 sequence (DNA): TGCAGTGCTAGAGACGGGGGGTACCAAGAGACCCAGTACTTC.

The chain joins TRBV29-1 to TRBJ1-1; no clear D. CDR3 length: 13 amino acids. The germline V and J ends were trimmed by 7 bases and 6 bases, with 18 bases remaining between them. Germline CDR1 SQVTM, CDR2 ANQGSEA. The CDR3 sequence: CSDKRGDLPEAFF. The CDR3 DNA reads TGCAGCGACAAGCGTGGGGATCTGCCTGAAGCTTTCTTT.

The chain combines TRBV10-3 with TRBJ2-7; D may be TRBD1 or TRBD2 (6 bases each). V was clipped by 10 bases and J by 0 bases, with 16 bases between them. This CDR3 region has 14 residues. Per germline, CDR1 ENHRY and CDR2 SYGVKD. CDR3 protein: CASSAGQASYEQYF. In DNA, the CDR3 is TGTGCCAGCAGCGCGGGACAAGCCTCCTACGAGCAGTACTTC.

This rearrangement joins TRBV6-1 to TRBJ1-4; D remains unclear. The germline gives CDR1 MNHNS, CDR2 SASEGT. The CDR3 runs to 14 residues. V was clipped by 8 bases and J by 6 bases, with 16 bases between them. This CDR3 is CASFGWGSHEKLFF. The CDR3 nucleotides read TGTGCCAGCTTCGGATGGGGATCACATGAAAAACTGTTTTTT.

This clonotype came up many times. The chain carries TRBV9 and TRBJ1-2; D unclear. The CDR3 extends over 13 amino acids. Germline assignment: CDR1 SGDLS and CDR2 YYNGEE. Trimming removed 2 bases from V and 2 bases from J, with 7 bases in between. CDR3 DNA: TGTGCCAGCAGCGTCGGACTGAACTATGGCTACACCTTC. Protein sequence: CASSVGLNYGYTF.